Listed below are T cell receptor beta chains from one sample, sequenced in a study of cytomegalovirus exposure and HLA in healthy donors. Libraries were prepared by immunoSEQ multiplex PCR; TCRdb keeps only in-frame clonotypes and omits some of them. The sample lists 65,000 to 85,000 clones; 75% to 85% were seen once. The specimen sequenced was PBMCs. These receptors came from a middle-aged man in good health and CMV-seropositive. The CDR3 runs from the conserved cysteine through the conserved F or W. A D gene is named only where the DNA matches it firmly. Only part of the rows carry a size: once, few, many, or a class if the clone is expanded.

j_call: TRBJ1-1; d_call: -; clone_size: -; v_call: TRBV21-1; cdr3_nt: TGTGCCAGCAGCAAAGCCGACAGTCGGAACACTGAAGCTTTCTTT; cdr3_aa: CASSKADSRNTEAFF
j_call: TRBJ1-5; d_call: -; clone_size: -; v_call: TRBV10-2; cdr3_nt: TGCGCCAGCAGGGCGGGGGGGGGCCGACAGCCCCAGCATTTT; cdr3_aa: CASRAGGGRQPQHF
j_call: TRBJ1-2; d_call: -; clone_size: -; v_call: TRBV7-2; cdr3_nt: TGTGCCAGCAGCCAATTCGGGGGCTACACCTTC; cdr3_aa: CASSQFGGYTF
j_call: TRBJ1-4; d_call: -; clone_size: -; v_call: TRBV5-4; cdr3_nt: TGTGCCAGCAGCAACCTACAGGGCCCTAATGAAAAACTGTTTTTT; cdr3_aa: CASSNLQGPNEKLFF
j_call: TRBJ1-5; d_call: -; clone_size: many; v_call: TRBV10-3; cdr3_nt: TGTGTCTCTCCGGGGCAGCCCCAGCATTTT; cdr3_aa: CVSPGQPQHF
j_call: TRBJ2-3; d_call: -; clone_size: -; v_call: TRBV5-8; cdr3_nt: TGTGCCAGCAGCTCCGGTCGGGGAGCAGCGGATACGCAGTATTTT; cdr3_aa: CASSSGRGAADTQYF
j_call: TRBJ2-2; d_call: -; clone_size: -; v_call: TRBV28; cdr3_nt: TGTGCCAGCACTTACACCGGGGAGCTGTTTTTT; cdr3_aa: CASTYTGELFF
j_call: TRBJ1-4; d_call: -; clone_size: -; v_call: TRBV30; cdr3_nt: TGTGCCTGGAGAACCGAGGGTCGGGGTGAAAAACTGTTTTTT; cdr3_aa: CAWRTEGRGEKLFF
j_call: TRBJ2-5; d_call: -; clone_size: -; v_call: TRBV20-1; cdr3_nt: TGCAGTGCTCTCTCACGGGAGACCCAGTACTTC; cdr3_aa: CSALSRETQYF
j_call: TRBJ2-3; d_call: -; clone_size: -; v_call: TRBV19; cdr3_nt: TGTGCCAGTAGTAGGGACTGGACGGATACGCAGTATTTT; cdr3_aa: CASSRDWTDTQYF
j_call: TRBJ2-7; d_call: -; clone_size: -; v_call: TRBV5-1; cdr3_nt: TGCGCCAGCAGCCCAGGGTCACAAAGGGCAGAGCAGTACTTC; cdr3_aa: CASSPGSQRAEQYF
j_call: TRBJ1-1; d_call: -; clone_size: -; v_call: TRBV18; cdr3_nt: TGTGCCAGCTCACCACCAGGGGGAGCTGAAGCTTTCTTT; cdr3_aa: CASSPPGGAEAFF
j_call: TRBJ2-1; d_call: -; clone_size: -; v_call: TRBV9; cdr3_nt: TGTGCCAGCTCGCTGGCGGACAATGAGCAGTTCTTC; cdr3_aa: CASSLADNEQFF
j_call: TRBJ2-7; d_call: TRBD2; clone_size: -; v_call: TRBV4-3; cdr3_nt: TGCGCCAGCAGCCAAGATCGGCTCTGGACTAGCGGGAGTTACGACGAGCAGTACTTC; cdr3_aa: CASSQDRLWTSGSYDEQYF
j_call: TRBJ2-3; d_call: TRBD2; clone_size: -; v_call: TRBV9; cdr3_nt: TGTGCCAGCAGCGTTGTAGCGGGGGGGCTCACAGATACGCAGTATTTT; cdr3_aa: CASSVVAGGLTDTQYF
j_call: TRBJ2-5; d_call: TRBD2; clone_size: -; v_call: TRBV7-2; cdr3_nt: TGTGCCAGCAGCTTAGAAGCGGGAGGCCGGGAGACCCAGTACTTC; cdr3_aa: CASSLEAGGRETQYF
j_call: TRBJ2-3; d_call: -; clone_size: -; v_call: TRBV5-1; cdr3_nt: TGCGCCAGCAGCTTGGAAGTAGGCGGGCCGGGGTCAGATACGCAGTATTTT; cdr3_aa: CASSLEVGGPGSDTQYF
j_call: TRBJ2-5; d_call: TRBD2; clone_size: once; v_call: TRBV2; cdr3_nt: TGTGCCACCAAGCCGACGACTAGCGGGAGTGAGACCCAGTACTTC; cdr3_aa: CATKPTTSGSETQYF
j_call: TRBJ2-3; d_call: TRBD2; clone_size: -; v_call: TRBV5-1; cdr3_nt: TGCGCCAGCAGCTCAACTAGCGGGAGCACAGATACGCAGTATTTT; cdr3_aa: CASSSTSGSTDTQYF
j_call: TRBJ2-7; d_call: -; clone_size: -; v_call: TRBV12-5; cdr3_nt: TGTGCTAGTGGTTTAAGTGAGGGACTCCTAAGCCCGAGCTCCTACGAGCAGTACTTC; cdr3_aa: CASGLSEGLLSPSSYEQYF
j_call: TRBJ2-7; d_call: TRBD2; clone_size: -; v_call: TRBV4-3; cdr3_nt: TGCGCCAGCAGCCAAGAGGCAGCGGGGCCCTACGAGCAGTACTTC; cdr3_aa: CASSQEAAGPYEQYF
j_call: TRBJ2-1; d_call: TRBD1; clone_size: -; v_call: TRBV12-5; cdr3_nt: TGTGCTAGTGGGGGACAGGGGCCTGAGCAGTTCTTC; cdr3_aa: CASGGQGPEQFF
j_call: TRBJ1-1; d_call: -; clone_size: few; v_call: TRBV4-1; cdr3_nt: TGCGCCAGCAGCCAAGAAGTCAACTTCGCTGAAGCTTTCTTT; cdr3_aa: CASSQEVNFAEAFF
j_call: TRBJ2-7; d_call: TRBD1; clone_size: -; v_call: TRBV6-6; cdr3_nt: TGTGCCAGCAGCCAGACCGGACAGGGGTCCCAATACGAGCAGTACTTC; cdr3_aa: CASSQTGQGSQYEQYF
j_call: TRBJ2-7; d_call: TRBD2; clone_size: -; v_call: TRBV9; cdr3_nt: TGTGCCAGCAGCGTAGCCCCGGGGGGAGGGGCCAGCAACGAGCAGTACTTC; cdr3_aa: CASSVAPGGGASNEQYF
j_call: TRBJ2-7; d_call: TRBD1; clone_size: -; v_call: TRBV5-1; cdr3_nt: TGCGCCAGCAGGGCGGGACAGGGGGCTATGTACTTC; cdr3_aa: CASRAGQGAMYF
j_call: TRBJ1-3; d_call: -; clone_size: -; v_call: TRBV9; cdr3_nt: TGTGCCAGCAGCGACGGGACAAGCTCTGGAAACACCATATATTTT; cdr3_aa: CASSDGTSSGNTIYF
j_call: TRBJ1-1; d_call: -; clone_size: once; v_call: TRBV2; cdr3_nt: TGTGCCAGCATACTAGCTAACACTGAAGCTTTCTTT; cdr3_aa: CASILANTEAFF
j_call: TRBJ2-7; d_call: TRBD1; clone_size: -; v_call: TRBV11-3; cdr3_nt: TGTGCCAGCAGCGAGGACAGGGGGGAACTGTCCTACGAGCAGTACTTC; cdr3_aa: CASSEDRGELSYEQYF
j_call: TRBJ2-1; d_call: TRBD2; clone_size: -; v_call: TRBV9; cdr3_nt: TGTGCCAGCAGACCCGGGACTAGCGGGGGTTACAATGAGCAGTTCTTC; cdr3_aa: CASRPGTSGGYNEQFF
j_call: TRBJ2-1; d_call: -; clone_size: -; v_call: TRBV6-5; cdr3_nt: TGTGCGACCGGGCCGACAGGATCCTACAATGAGCAGTTCTTC; cdr3_aa: CATGPTGSYNEQFF
j_call: TRBJ2-1; d_call: TRBD2; clone_size: once; v_call: TRBV6-5; cdr3_nt: TGTGCCAGCAGCAGACTAGCGGGCGATGAGCAGTTCTTC; cdr3_aa: CASSRLAGDEQFF
j_call: TRBJ1-5; d_call: TRBD1; clone_size: -; v_call: TRBV7-9; cdr3_nt: TGTTCCAGCAGCCAACAGGGGATTGGCAATCAGCCCCAGCATTTT; cdr3_aa: CSSSQQGIGNQPQHF
j_call: TRBJ2-2; d_call: TRBD2; clone_size: -; v_call: TRBV2; cdr3_nt: TGTGCCAGCACTAGCGGGACTGGAACCACCGGGGAGCTGTTTTTT; cdr3_aa: CASTSGTGTTGELFF
j_call: TRBJ1-4; d_call: -; clone_size: -; v_call: TRBV5-1; cdr3_nt: TGCGCCAGCAGCTTGGTAACCGGGGCTAATGAAAAACTGTTTTTT; cdr3_aa: CASSLVTGANEKLFF
j_call: TRBJ2-7; d_call: TRBD2; clone_size: few; v_call: TRBV5-1; cdr3_nt: TGCGCCAGCAGCAGAGCCGGGACTAGCGTCTCCTACGAGCAGTACTTC; cdr3_aa: CASSRAGTSVSYEQYF
j_call: TRBJ2-1; d_call: -; clone_size: few; v_call: TRBV6-4; cdr3_nt: TGTGCCAGCAGTGACTCTTCGGCTAGTCCCTACAATGAGCAGTTCTTC; cdr3_aa: CASSDSSASPYNEQFF
j_call: TRBJ2-1; d_call: TRBD1; clone_size: -; v_call: TRBV7-2; cdr3_nt: TGTGCCAGCAGCTTAGGGACAGGAAAGGACAATGAGCAGTTCTTC; cdr3_aa: CASSLGTGKDNEQFF